Listed below are T cell receptor beta chains from one sample, sequenced in a study of CD8 T cells in ankylosing spondylitis. Each CDR3 protein is one row after TCRdb ran MiXCR on the 5' RACE reads. Among around 340,000 distinct CDR3 sequences, approximately 15% were seen once, and the ten largest hold about 1.1%. The sample consisted of blood, either unsorted or a sorted T cell fraction (not recorded which). These receptors all come from a male donor with ankylosing spondylitis or in good health (not recorded which). Both conserved end residues are part of each CDR3. The D gene is left open where the match is weak. For some rows the clone size is stated as once, few or many, or as a class when expanded; others skip it.

>.|TRBJ1-1|TRBV7-6|TRBD1
TGTGCCAGCAGCTTATCCTCCCCGGGACAGGGAGAAACTTTCTTT
CASSLSSPGQGETFF
>.|TRBJ2-4|TRBV2|TRBD1
TGTGCCAGCAGTATAGCGACAGGGGGCCCCAAAAACATTCAGTACTTC
CASSIATGGPKNIQYF
>few|TRBJ2-7|TRBV7-8|TRBD2
TGTGCCAGCAGCTCTAGCGGGAGGCTTTCCTACGAGCAGTACTTC
CASSSSGRLSYEQYF
>many|TRBJ1-1|TRBV25-1|.
TGTGCCAGCAGTGATGGGAGGTGGGCAGAGAACACTGAAGCTTTCTTT
CASSDGRWAENTEAFF
>many|TRBJ1-1|TRBV5-1|.
TGCGCCAGCTCTTCTAGCGGGGGGCGCGTTGAAGCTTTCTTT
CASSSSGGRVEAFF
>many|TRBJ1-4|TRBV7-9|.
TGTGCCAGCAAACCCGCCGGTCCTAAACTGTTTTTT
CASKPAGPKLFF
>few|TRBJ2-7|TRBV3-1|.
TGTGCCAGCAGCCAATTGTCTAGCCGGGCCGCCTACGAGCAGTACTTC
CASSQLSSRAAYEQYF
>.|TRBJ2-3|TRBV5-6|.
TGTGCCAGCAGCTGGACGCCAGTCACAGATACGCAGTATTTT
CASSWTPVTDTQYF
>many|TRBJ1-4|TRBV5-5|.
TGTGCCAGCAGCTTGGGGACTGCAACTAATGAAAAACTGTTTTTT
CASSLGTATNEKLFF
>many|TRBJ2-3|TRBV5-5|.
TGTGCCAGCAGCTTGCAAGGAATCACAGATACGCAGTATTTT
CASSLQGITDTQYF
>.|TRBJ2-5|TRBV5-1|TRBD1
TGCGCCAGCAGTCGGGACAGGGTAGGGGACCAAGAGACCCAGTACTTC
CASSRDRVGDQETQYF
>many|TRBJ2-3|TRBV5-1|.
TGCGCCAGCAGCTTGGAGCGCGGGGACACAGATACGCAGTATTTT
CASSLERGDTDTQYF
>.|TRBJ1-5|TRBV20-1|.
TGCAGTGCCCAAGACGGCAGGAGGAATCAGCCCCAGCATTTT
CSAQDGRRNQPQHF
>few|TRBJ1-1|TRBV12-3/TRBV12-4|.
TGTGCCAGCAGTTTAGGCTCTTGGGGCACTGAAGCTTTCTTT
CASSLGSWGTEAFF
>few|TRBJ1-6|TRBV6-6|.
TGTGCCAGCAGTTACTCGGTTGATTTTTCCCTCCACTTT
CASSYSVDFSLHF
>few|TRBJ1-1|TRBV12-3/TRBV12-4|.
TGTGCCAGCAGTTTCCGAGGGACTGAAGCTTTCTTT
CASSFRGTEAFF
>few|TRBJ1-2|TRBV10-2|TRBD1
TGCGCCAGCGGGACAGTATGGGGTGGCTACACCTTC
CASGTVWGGYTF
>.|TRBJ1-2|TRBV5-1|.
TGCGCCAGCAGCTTGGATGTGGGGAGTCGGGTTTACTATGGCTACACCTTC
CASSLDVGSRVYYGYTF
>few|TRBJ2-1|TRBV20-1|TRBD2
TGCAGTGCTATTAGCGGGATCACCTACAATGAGCAGTTCTTC
CSAISGITYNEQFF
>few|TRBJ2-1|TRBV12-3/TRBV12-4|TRBD2
TGTGCCAGCAGTCTTAGCGGGGGGGCGGGGAATGAGCAGTTCTTC
CASSLSGGAGNEQFF
>few|TRBJ2-3|TRBV12-5|TRBD2
TGTGCTAGTGGTTTGCCCCGGGCGTGGCTAGCGGGGGGCACCAGCACAGATACGCAGTATTTT
CASGLPRAWLAGGTSTDTQYF
>.|TRBJ2-4|TRBV28|.
TGTGCCAGCAGTTTGGACTTCACGGGGAACATTCAGTACTTC
CASSLDFTGNIQYF
>few|TRBJ2-2|TRBV7-2|TRBD1
TGTGCCAGCAGGCTAGCAGGGGGCACCGGGGAGCTGTTTTTT
CASRLAGGTGELFF
>few|TRBJ2-7|TRBV6-5|.
TGTGCCAGCAGTTACTCGAAACCTAACTCCTACGAGCAGTACTTC
CASSYSKPNSYEQYF
>.|TRBJ2-7|TRBV4-1|.
TGCGCCAGCAGCCGAGAAAAGGACAGTTCCTCCTACGAGCAGTACTTC
CASSREKDSSSYEQYF
>few|TRBJ1-1|TRBV4-1|TRBD1
TGCGCCAGCAGCCTCATACAGGGGGGGAACACTGAAGCTTTCTTT
CASSLIQGGNTEAFF
>few|TRBJ2-7|TRBV4-2|.
TGTGCCAGCAGCCAAGAGGGGACGGAGCAGTACTTC
CASSQEGTEQYF
>.|TRBJ2-7|TRBV10-3|.
TGTGCCATCAGGGCACAGGGCTACGAGCAGTACTTC
CAIRAQGYEQYF
>few|TRBJ2-1|TRBV20-1|TRBD2
TGCAGTGCTAGACGCGGGGGGGCGGCCGTAACACTATACAATGAGCAGTTCTTC
CSARRGGAAVTLYNEQFF
>few|TRBJ1-1|TRBV12-3/TRBV12-4|.
TGTGCCAGCAGTTTTAGGGCGGGGGGCACTGAAGCTTTCTTT
CASSFRAGGTEAFF
>few|TRBJ1-1|TRBV12-3/TRBV12-4|.
TGTGCCAGCAGCCCTACCCCGGACAGGAACACTGAAGCTTTCTTT
CASSPTPDRNTEAFF
>many|TRBJ1-1|TRBV2|.
TGTGCCAGCGGCCAAAACCCGACACTCCTTCGAGCTTTCTTT
CASGQNPTLLRAFF
>.|TRBJ2-1|TRBV6-2/TRBV6-3|.
TGTGCCAGCCAAACTATAGCGTCTCCATACAATGAGCAGTTCTTC
CASQTIASPYNEQFF
>many|TRBJ2-7|TRBV12-3/TRBV12-4|.
TGTGCCAGCAGCCCGGGACAATCCTACGAGCAGTACTTC
CASSPGQSYEQYF
>few|TRBJ2-7|TRBV6-1|.
TGTGCCAGCAGTGAAAGGGGTGGGAGCTCCTACGAGCAGTACTTC
CASSERGGSSYEQYF
>.|TRBJ1-1|TRBV7-2|.
TGTGCCAGCAGCCCAGGCGCGGGGAGGACTGAAGCTTTCTTT
CASSPGAGRTEAFF
>.|TRBJ1-2|TRBV5-1|TRBD1
TGCGCCAGCAGCTTGGGAGACAGGGTAGCTAACTATGGCTACACCTTC
CASSLGDRVANYGYTF
>.|TRBJ2-2|TRBV30|TRBD1
TGTGCCTGGAGCTCCGGACAGGGGAGGACCGGGGAGCTGTTTTTT
CAWSSGQGRTGELFF
>.|TRBJ2-1|TRBV30|TRBD2
TGTGCCGGAGCGGGAGGGCCTTTGTATGAGCAGTTCTTC
CAGAGGPLYEQFF
>many|TRBJ1-1|TRBV5-6|.
TGTGCCAGCAGCCCCCAGGCGGGAGGTAACACTGAAGCTTTCTTT
CASSPQAGGNTEAFF
>few|TRBJ2-1|TRBV9|.
TGTGCCAGCAGCGTAAATACGTTGTACAATGAGCAGTTCTTC
CASSVNTLYNEQFF
>.|TRBJ2-2|TRBV29-1|TRBD1
TGCAGTGGACAGGGGGTCGGGGAGCTGTTTTTT
CSGQGVGELFF
>many|TRBJ1-3|TRBV2|.
TGTGCCAGCAGTGACAGGGGCTTTGGAAACACCATATATTTT
CASSDRGFGNTIYF
>.|TRBJ1-1|TRBV6-2/TRBV6-3|TRBD1
TGTGCCAGCAGTACCCGACGACAGGGTAGGACTGAAGCTTTCTTT
CASSTRRQGRTEAFF
>many|TRBJ2-5|TRBV5-1|.
TGCGCCAGCAGCTTGGGGGGTTTAGAGACCCAGTACTTC
CASSLGGLETQYF
>.|TRBJ2-3|TRBV20-1|.
TGCAGTGCTAGCCCCACAGGCACAGATACGCAGTATTTT
CSASPTGTDTQYF
>few|TRBJ2-5|TRBV28|.
TGTGCCAGCATTCCGAGGGGGCAAGAGACCCAGTACTTC
CASIPRGQETQYF
>.|TRBJ2-7|TRBV9|TRBD1
TGTGCCAGCAGCGGGGGACAGCTTCCCCCGGCCTTCGCCTACGAGCAGTACTTC
CASSGGQLPPAFAYEQYF
>.|TRBJ2-7|TRBV27|TRBD2
TGTGCCAGCAGTTCCTGGACCCCCGCGGGGGTATACGAGCAGTACTTC
CASSSWTPAGVYEQYF
>few|TRBJ1-2|TRBV5-6|.
TGTGCCAGCAGCTCCAGCCTGGGTATCTATGGCTACACCTTC
CASSSSLGIYGYTF
>few|TRBJ2-1|TRBV19|TRBD2
TGTGCCAGTAGTACCTCCCTGGCGGGGGGGTACAATGAGCAGTTCTTC
CASSTSLAGGYNEQFF
>.|TRBJ2-3|TRBV10-3|TRBD2
TGTGCCATCAGTGCTCGGACTAGCGCCGGGCGAGGCACAGATACGCAGTATTTT
CAISARTSAGRGTDTQYF
>few|TRBJ1-1|TRBV5-1|.
TGCGCCAGCAACTTGGGGTCCGGAGGCACTGAAGCTTTCTTT
CASNLGSGGTEAFF
>few|TRBJ1-3|TRBV30|.
TGTGCCTGGAGTGCCGTTGAGGGTGGAAACACCATATATTTT
CAWSAVEGGNTIYF
>.|TRBJ1-1|TRBV20-1|.
TGCAGTGCGGGGGGGGGGAACACTGAAGCTTTCTTT
CSAGGGNTEAFF
>.|TRBJ2-5|TRBV5-1|TRBD2
TGCGCCAGCAGCTTAGAACTAGCGGTCCAAGAGACCCAGTACTTC
CASSLELAVQETQYF
>few|TRBJ2-1|TRBV20-1|.
TGCAGTGCTAGAGGAGGGACTCTATACAATGAGCAGTTCTTC
CSARGGTLYNEQFF
>few|TRBJ1-6|TRBV5-5|TRBD1
TGTGCCAGCAGCCCCGGACAGGGGGCCTCACCCCTCCACTTT
CASSPGQGASPLHF
>few|TRBJ1-1|TRBV7-9|.
TGTGCCAGCAGCTTAGGGGTCCTTTCAGGGGCTACTGAAGCTTTCTTT
CASSLGVLSGATEAFF